Listed here are 26 T cell receptor beta chains from one sample, sequenced in a study of beta chain features in type 1 diabetes. Study conclusions and caveats: A moderate, significant TCRB CDR3 shortening appeared in type 1 diabetes across four CD4+ subsets.

These TCRs are of unknown antigen specificity. The authors reverse transcribed all of the isolated RNA, so sequencing captured expressed TCRB transcripts. Assay used: immunoSEQ multiplex PCR; TCRdb lists only in-frame clones, some missing. The table lists approximately 360,000 clones, 10% to 15% of them singletons. Material: naive CD4+ T cells from blood. The receptors were sampled from a woman aged 18-30 years with type 1 diabetes.

The chain links TRBV5-1 to TRBJ2-5, with 8 bases matching TRBD2. Germline V gene lookup returns CDR1 SGHRS and CDR2 YFSETQ. V lost 7 bases, J lost 2 bases, and 10 bases stayed unmatched. The CDR3 spans 15 residues. This CDR3 reads CASSHGGLGQETQYF. The CDR3, as DNA: TGCGCCAGCTCTCATGGGGGACTAGGACAAGAGACCCAGTACTTC.

The chain links TRBV5-4 to TRBJ2-3; D might be TRBD1 (5 bases). There are 16 residues in the CDR3. Germline V CDR1 and CDR2: SGHNT, YYREEE (reference sequence). V lost 4 bases and J 0 bases, leaving 15 bases between the germline ends. CDR3 protein: CASSPISTDSTDTQYF. The CDR3 DNA reads as TGTGCCAGCAGCCCTATTTCGACAGACAGCACAGATACGCAGTATTTT.

This clone was seen more than once but under ten times. The chain uses TRBV6-5 and TRBJ2-1, with 8 bases identical to TRBD2. With 2 bases clipped from V and 5 bases from J, the junction kept 5 bases outside the gene matches. Per the germline V gene, CDR1 is MNHEY and CDR2 is SVGAGI. The CDR3 runs to 15 residues. The CDR3 DNA reads TGTGCCAGCAGTTACCGCGGGGGGCGTGACAATGAGCAGTTCTTC. Encoded protein: CASSYRGGRDNEQFF.

Turning to this clone: A read error may produce the germline difference seen at one junction end. The CDR3 spells CASSRQGNPEAFF. Written as DNA, the CDR3 is TGCGCCAGCAGCCGACAGGGGAACCCTGAAGCTTTCTTT. The V call is TRBV4-3, the J call TRBJ1-1; TRBD1 matches 8 bases. Germline V CDR1 and CDR2: LGHNA, YSLEER. The CDR3 is made up of 13 amino acids.

This clone showed up just a few times. The V and J genes are TRBV5-1 and TRBJ1-5; 9 nucleotides align to TRBD1. V shed 4 bases and J 7 bases; nucleotides not matched to a gene: 6. Per germline, CDR1 SGHRS and CDR2 YFSETQ. The CDR3 has 14 amino acids. The CDR3 DNA reads TGCGCCAGCAGCCTTGGGACAGGGACCCAGCCCCAGCATTTT. Protein sequence: CASSLGTGTQPQHF. The entire variable domain, with the rest obtained from reference TRBV5-1 and TRBJ1-5, is as follows: KAGVTQTPRYLIKTRGQQVTLSCSPISGHRSVSWYQQTPGQGLQFLFEYFSETQRNKGNFPGRFSGRQFSNSRSEMNVSTLELGDSALYLCASSLGTGTQPQHFGDGTRLSIL.

The V call is TRBV10-3, the J call TRBJ1-2; TRBD1 is a possible D gene (5 bases). Trimming shortened V by 0 bases and J by 7 bases, and 9 bases separated the two germline ends. CDR1 and CDR2 from the germline V gene are ENHRY and SYGVKD. The CDR3 covers 13 residues. CDR3 nucleotides: TGTGCCATCAGTGAGTCGGGGGGAACTGGCTACACCTTC. This encodes CAISESGGTGYTF.

This clone was picked up a small number of times. The chain uses TRBV28 and TRBJ2-6; D gene unclear. Looked up from germline, CDR1 is MDHEN and CDR2 is SYDVKM. V was pared by 5 bases and J by 1 base, with 9 bases between. The CDR3 loop spans 15 amino acids. CDR3 DNA sequence: TGTGCCAGCAGTCCCCCCAATTCTGGGGCCAACGTCCTGACTTTC. Its protein product is CASSPPNSGANVLTF.

This clone was observed a few times. V and J are TRBV11-1 and TRBJ1-1; D gene uncertain. V was clipped by 1 base and J by 5 bases, with 11 bases between them. The V gene's germline CDR1 is SGHAT and CDR2 FQDESV (reference sequence). The CDR3 totals 14 residues. The CDR3 spells CASSLVGERTEAFF. As DNA, the CDR3 is TGTGCCAGCAGCTTAGTTGGAGAGAGGACTGAAGCTTTCTTT. Supplemented by reference TRBV11-1 and TRBJ1-1, the full variable domain reads EAEVAQSPRYKITEKSQAVAFWCDPISGHATLYWYRQILGQGPELLVQFQDESVVDDSQLPKDRFSAERLKGVDSTLKIQPAELGDSAMYLCASSLVGERTEAFFGQGTRLTVV.

A few counts support this clone. The chain joins TRBV18 to TRBJ2-2; D unclear. The CDR3 runs to 15 residues. Germline CDR1 reads KGHSH; CDR2 reads LQKENI. V lost 6 bases and J 3 bases, leaving 14 bases between the germline ends. In DNA, the CDR3 is TGTGCCAGCTCGACGAACAGTCGCGACACCGGGGAGCTGTTTTTT. Protein sequence: CASSTNSRDTGELFF. Supplemented by reference TRBV18 and TRBJ2-2, the full variable domain reads NAGVMQNPRHLVRRRGQEARLRCSPMKGHSHVYWYRQLPEEGLKFMVYLQKENIIDESGMPKERFSAEFPKEGPSILRIQQVVRGDSAAYFCASSTNSRDTGELFFGEGSRLTVL.

This clone occurred a few times. This chain uses TRBV29-1 with TRBJ2-7, with 10 bases lining up with TRBD1. The germline V gene has CDR1 SQVTM and CDR2 ANQGSEA. After removal of 7 bases from V and 3 bases from J, the junction contained 3 bases not matched to a gene. The CDR3 consists of 12 residues. DNA of the CDR3: TGCAGCGGGGGACAGGGGTACTACGAGCAGTACTTC. The encoded protein is CSGGQGYYEQYF.

This sequence joins TRBV19 and TRBJ2-1; a weak D match, TRBD2 (6 bases). Germline V gives CDR1 LNHDA, CDR2 SQIVND (reference sequence). V lost 1 base and J 5 bases, leaving 9 bases between the germline ends. There are 14 residues in the CDR3. CDR3 region: CASSIAGLHNEQFF. CDR3 bases: TGTGCCAGTAGTATAGCGGGACTTCACAATGAGCAGTTCTTC.

Here the CDR3 reads CASSLLRGTLAGELFF. CDR3 DNA: TGTGCCAGCAGTTTACTTCGGGGAACTCTAGCCGGGGAGCTGTTTTTT. The rearrangement uses TRBV27 and TRBJ2-2; a possible D gene is TRBD2 (5 bases). The CDR3 is 16 amino acids. CDR1 and CDR2 from the germline V gene are MNHEY and SMNVEV (reference sequence). Trimming took off 2 bases at V and 6 bases at J, with 16 bases between the two ends.

V usage is TRBV4-1 and J usage is TRBJ2-7; D perhaps matches TRBD2 (6 bases). Per germline, CDR1 MGHRA and CDR2 YSYEKL. The CDR3 contains 13 residues. V lost 5 bases and J lost 5, with 13 bases in between. This CDR3 reads CASSFIGGDEQYF. CDR3 DNA sequence: TGCGCCAGCAGCTTTATCGGCGGGGACGAGCAGTACTTC.

This clone was seen more than once but under ten times. The chain uses TRBV5-1 and TRBJ2-5; 8 positions match TRBD1. CDR3 length: 14 residues. CDR1 and CDR2 (germline): SGHRS, YFSETQ. The trim removed 7 bases at V and 5 bases at J, leaving 10 bases unmatched. CDR3 in amino acids: CASFPGGAGETQYF. DNA for the CDR3: TGCGCCAGCTTCCCAGGGGGCGCTGGGGAGACCCAGTACTTC.

The chain is built from TRBV9 and TRBJ2-1; D uncertain. The CDR3 runs 16 residues. Germline values: CDR1 SGDLS, CDR2 YYNGEE. With 1 base removed from V and 2 bases from J, the gap between germline ends came to 13 bases. The CDR3 sequence is CASSVFGLGTYNEQFF. DNA of the CDR3: TGTGCCAGCAGCGTATTTGGGCTCGGAACCTACAATGAGCAGTTCTTC.

The chain joins TRBV29-1 to TRBJ1-1, with a weak D call TRBD1 (6 bases). The CDR3 has 14 residues. Germline V lookup: CDR1 SQVTM, CDR2 ANQGSEA. V lost 6 bases and J lost 0, with 14 bases in between. The CDR3 is CSVNTGSMNTEAFF. In DNA form, the CDR3 reads TGCAGCGTCAACACAGGGTCTATGAACACTGAAGCTTTCTTT.

The chain recombines TRBV11-1 with TRBJ2-5; perhaps TRBD2 as D (6 bases). CDR1 and CDR2 (germline): SGHAT, FQDESV (reference sequence). The V and J ends lost 4 bases and 5 bases respectively, with 17 bases between them. The CDR3 sequence is 15 residues long. Here the CDR3 reads CASSSASGVRETQYF. The CDR3 region has the DNA TGTGCCAGCAGCTCAGCCTCGGGGGTACGGGAGACCCAGTACTTC.

The chain uses TRBV5-6 and TRBJ1-5, with a possible D match to TRBD1 (5 bases). Trimming pared 0 bases from V and 12 bases from J, leaving 19 bases between. The CDR3 extends over 15 amino acids. Germline CDR1 reads SGHDT; CDR2 reads YYEEEE. The CDR3 loop is CASSLGQGIMRIQHF. The CDR3 region has the DNA TGTGCCAGCAGCTTGGGGCAGGGTATAATGCGGATCCAGCATTTT.

V is TRBV20-1 and J is TRBJ1-2; D uncertain. Germline V lookup: CDR1 DFQATT, CDR2 SNEGSKA (reference sequence). The CDR3 consists of 10 residues. The V end was cut by 6 bases, the J end by 3 bases, with 5 bases between. The CDR3 DNA reads TGCAGTGCCTACGACTATGGCTACACCTTC. It codes for CSAYDYGYTF.

This clone was picked up a small number of times. At one end, the junction sequence differs from germline, possibly due to a read error. V usage is TRBV18 and J usage is TRBJ1-1, with 7 bases identical to TRBD1. This CDR3 region has 14 residues. In germline, CDR1 is KGHSH, CDR2 LQKENI. In DNA, the CDR3 is TGTGCCAGCTCTCCACAGGGGATCGGCACTGAAGCTTTCTTT. Protein product: CASSPQGIGTEAFF.

CDR3 DNA: TGTGCCAGCAGTGAATCCTTAGACAGTGGGGCTTTCTTT. Protein: CASSESLDSGAFF. The chain couples TRBV25-1 to TRBJ1-1, with D perhaps TRBD1 (5 bases). CDR1 MGHDK and CDR2 SYGVNS come from the germline V gene. Trimming left V 1 base short and J 11 bases short, with 14 bases between. This CDR3 has 13 amino acids.

The V and J genes are TRBV9 and TRBJ2-1, with D perhaps matching TRBD2 (5 bases). V shed 3 bases and J shed 6 bases, with 16 bases lying between them. Germline V gene sequence: CDR1 SGDLS, CDR2 YYNGEE. The CDR3 sequence is 15 residues long. Here the CDR3 reads CASSAAPGNPNEQFF. As DNA, the CDR3 is TGTGCCAGCAGCGCCGCCCCCGGGAACCCCAATGAGCAGTTCTTC.

The chain carries TRBV13 and TRBJ1-1; a possible D gene is TRBD1 (6 bases). The CDR3 totals 14 residues. The V gene's germline CDR1 is PRHDT and CDR2 FYEKMQ (reference sequence). Trimming shortened V by 4 bases and J by 8 bases, and 17 bases separated the two germline ends. The CDR3 spells CASSSIRQAREAFF. The CDR3 DNA sequence: TGTGCCAGCAGCTCCATTAGACAGGCAAGGGAAGCTTTCTTT.

This chain connects TRBV6-5 to TRBJ1-2; 9 bases fit TRBD1. This CDR3 has 12 amino acids. Germline-derived CDR1 and CDR2 are MNHEY and SVGAGI. Trimming took 6 bases from V and 8 from J; bases not matched to a gene: 4. CDR3 amino acids: CASRGTGIGYTF. The DNA of the CDR3 is TGTGCCAGCAGGGGGACAGGGATAGGCTACACCTTC.

The rearrangement joins TRBV4-1 to TRBJ2-6, with 10 bases lining up with TRBD1. Germline V lookup: CDR1 MGHRA, CDR2 YSYEKL. V lost 0 bases, J lost 0 bases, and 5 bases stayed unmatched. The CDR3 is 19 residues long. The CDR3 nucleotides read TGCGCCAGCAGCCAAGAGGGACAGGGGCGATTCTCTGGGGCCAACGTCCTGACTTTC. Its protein product is CASSQEGQGRFSGANVLTF.

The J gene is TRBJ2-1, the V gene TRBV5-4; 7 nucleotides match TRBD2. From germline, CDR1 is SGHNT and CDR2 YYREEE (reference sequence). V was pared by 4 bases and J by 6 bases, with 13 bases of the junction left unmatched. The CDR3 is made up of 16 amino acids. This chain's CDR3 is CASSPGNGRTTNEQFF. CDR3 nucleotides: TGTGCCAGCAGCCCTGGGAACGGGAGGACCACCAATGAGCAGTTCTTC.